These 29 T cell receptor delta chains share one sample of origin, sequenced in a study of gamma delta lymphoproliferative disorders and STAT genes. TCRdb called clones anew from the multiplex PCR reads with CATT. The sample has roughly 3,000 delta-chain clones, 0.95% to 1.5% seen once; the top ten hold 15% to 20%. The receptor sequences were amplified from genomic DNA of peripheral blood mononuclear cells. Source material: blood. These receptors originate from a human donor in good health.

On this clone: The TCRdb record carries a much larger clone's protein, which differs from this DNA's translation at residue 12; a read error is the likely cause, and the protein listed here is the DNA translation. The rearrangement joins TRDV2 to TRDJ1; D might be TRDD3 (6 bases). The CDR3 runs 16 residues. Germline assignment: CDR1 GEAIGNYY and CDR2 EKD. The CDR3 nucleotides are TGTGCCTGTGACCCTCTGGGGAAAAGGGACACCAATAAACTCATCTTT. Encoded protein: CACDPLGKRDTNKLIF.

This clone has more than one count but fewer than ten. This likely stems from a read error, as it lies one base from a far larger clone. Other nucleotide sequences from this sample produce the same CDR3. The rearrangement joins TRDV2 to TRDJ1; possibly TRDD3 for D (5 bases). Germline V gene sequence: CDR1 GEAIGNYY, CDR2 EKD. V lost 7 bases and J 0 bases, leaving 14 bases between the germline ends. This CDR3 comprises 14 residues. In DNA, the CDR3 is TGTGCCTGCGACCCTGCTGGGTACACCGATAAACTCATCTTT. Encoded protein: CACDPAGYTDKLIF.

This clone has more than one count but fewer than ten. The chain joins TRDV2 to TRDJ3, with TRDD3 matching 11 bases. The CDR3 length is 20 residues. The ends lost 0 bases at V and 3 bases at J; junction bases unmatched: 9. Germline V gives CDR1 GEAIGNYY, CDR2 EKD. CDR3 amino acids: CACDTVRLGDTVWDTRQMFF. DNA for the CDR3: TGTGCCTGTGACACCGTACGGCTGGGGGATACAGTCTGGGACACCCGACAGATGTTTTTC.

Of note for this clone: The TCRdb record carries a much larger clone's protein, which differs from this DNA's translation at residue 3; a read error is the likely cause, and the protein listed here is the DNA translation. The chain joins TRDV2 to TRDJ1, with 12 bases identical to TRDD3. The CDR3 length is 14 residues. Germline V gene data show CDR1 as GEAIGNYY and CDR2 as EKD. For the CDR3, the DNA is TGTGCCCGTGACAGTGTACTGGGGGATACCCAACTCATCTTT. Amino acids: CARDSVLGDTQLIF.

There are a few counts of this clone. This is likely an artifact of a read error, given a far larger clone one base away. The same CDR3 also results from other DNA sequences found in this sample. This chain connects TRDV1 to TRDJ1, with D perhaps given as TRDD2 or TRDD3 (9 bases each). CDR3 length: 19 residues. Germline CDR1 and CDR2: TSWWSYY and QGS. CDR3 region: CALGEGLPTPLGEFDKLIF. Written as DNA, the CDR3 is TGTGCTCTTGGGGAAGGCCTTCCTACTCCACTGGGGGAGTTCGATAAGCTCATCTTT.

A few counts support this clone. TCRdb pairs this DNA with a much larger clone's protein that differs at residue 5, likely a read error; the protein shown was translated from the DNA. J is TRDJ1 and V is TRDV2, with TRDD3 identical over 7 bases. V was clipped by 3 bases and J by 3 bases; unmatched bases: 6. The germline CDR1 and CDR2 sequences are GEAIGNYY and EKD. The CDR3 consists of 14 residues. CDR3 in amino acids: CACDLLGEADKLIF. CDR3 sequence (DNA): TGTGCCTGTGACCTCTTGGGGGAGGCCGATAAACTCATCTTT.

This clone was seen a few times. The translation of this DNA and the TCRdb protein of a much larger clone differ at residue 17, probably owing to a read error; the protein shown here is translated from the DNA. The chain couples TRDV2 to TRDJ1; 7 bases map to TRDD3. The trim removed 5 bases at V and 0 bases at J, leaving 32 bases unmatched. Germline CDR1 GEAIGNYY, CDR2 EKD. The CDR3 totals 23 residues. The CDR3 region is CACVPVLGPTRRAGRPYTDKLIF. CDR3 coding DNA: TGTGCCTGTGTCCCCGTACTGGGGCCCACCCGGCGGGCCGGCCGACCGTACACCGATAAACTCATCTTT.

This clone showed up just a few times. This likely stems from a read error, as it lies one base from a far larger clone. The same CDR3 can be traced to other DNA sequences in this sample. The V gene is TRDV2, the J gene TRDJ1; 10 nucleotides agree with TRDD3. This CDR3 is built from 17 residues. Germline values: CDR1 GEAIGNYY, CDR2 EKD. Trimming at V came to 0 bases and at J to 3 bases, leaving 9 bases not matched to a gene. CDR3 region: CACDTVSSGGYADKLIF. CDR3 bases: TGTGCCTGTGACACCGTTTCCTCCGGGGGATACGCCGATAAACTCATCTTT.

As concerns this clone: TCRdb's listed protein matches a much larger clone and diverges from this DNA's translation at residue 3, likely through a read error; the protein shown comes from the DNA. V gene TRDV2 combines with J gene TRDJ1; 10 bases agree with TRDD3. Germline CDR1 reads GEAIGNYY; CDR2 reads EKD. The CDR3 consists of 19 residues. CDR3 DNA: TGTGCCTATGACCCCCTACTCGTACTGGGGGATGGATACACCGATAAACTCATCTTT. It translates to CAYDPLLVLGDGYTDKLIF.

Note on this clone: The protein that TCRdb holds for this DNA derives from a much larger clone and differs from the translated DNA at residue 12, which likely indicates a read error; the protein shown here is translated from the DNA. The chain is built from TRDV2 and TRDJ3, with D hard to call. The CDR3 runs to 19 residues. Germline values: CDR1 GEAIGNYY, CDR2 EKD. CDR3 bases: TGTGCCTGTGACACCCTGGATGTTAAGGGCTCCTGCGACACCCGACAGATGTTTTTC. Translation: CACDTLDVKGSCDTRQMFF.

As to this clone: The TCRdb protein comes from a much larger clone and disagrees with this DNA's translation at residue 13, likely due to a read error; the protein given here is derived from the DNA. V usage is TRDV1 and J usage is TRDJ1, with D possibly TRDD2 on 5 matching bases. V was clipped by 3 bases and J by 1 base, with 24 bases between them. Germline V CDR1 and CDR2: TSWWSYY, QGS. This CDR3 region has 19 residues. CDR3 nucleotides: TGTGCTCTTGGGGACCTCTTTCCTCGGTCAACTCAGTGCACCGATAAACTCATCTTT. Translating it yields CALGDLFPRSTQCTDKLIF.

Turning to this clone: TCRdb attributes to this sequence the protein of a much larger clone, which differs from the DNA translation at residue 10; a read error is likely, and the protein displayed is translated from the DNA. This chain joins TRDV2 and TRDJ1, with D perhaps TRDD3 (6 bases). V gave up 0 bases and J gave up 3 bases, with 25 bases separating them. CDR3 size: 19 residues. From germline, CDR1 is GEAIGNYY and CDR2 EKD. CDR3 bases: TGTGCCTGTGACACCGTTCCGGGGCTGCGGGATAACGTCGCCGATAAACTCATCTTT. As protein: CACDTVPGLRDNVADKLIF.

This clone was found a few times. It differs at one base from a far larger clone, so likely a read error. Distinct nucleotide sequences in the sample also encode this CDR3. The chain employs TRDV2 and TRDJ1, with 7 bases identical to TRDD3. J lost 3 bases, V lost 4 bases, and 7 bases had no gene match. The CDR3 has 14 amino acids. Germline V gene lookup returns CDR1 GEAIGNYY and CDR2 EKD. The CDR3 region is CACDTVGGSDKLIF. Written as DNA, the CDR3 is TGTGCCTGTGATACCGTCGGGGGATCCGATAAACTCATCTTT.

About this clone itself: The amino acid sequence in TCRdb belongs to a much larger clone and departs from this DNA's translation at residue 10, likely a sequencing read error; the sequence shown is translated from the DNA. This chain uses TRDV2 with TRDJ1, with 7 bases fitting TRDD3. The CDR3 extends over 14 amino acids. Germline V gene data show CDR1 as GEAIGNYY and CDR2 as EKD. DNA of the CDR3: TGTGCCTGTGACCCCTTGGGGGAGGCCGAAAAACTCATCTTT. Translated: CACDPLGEAEKLIF.

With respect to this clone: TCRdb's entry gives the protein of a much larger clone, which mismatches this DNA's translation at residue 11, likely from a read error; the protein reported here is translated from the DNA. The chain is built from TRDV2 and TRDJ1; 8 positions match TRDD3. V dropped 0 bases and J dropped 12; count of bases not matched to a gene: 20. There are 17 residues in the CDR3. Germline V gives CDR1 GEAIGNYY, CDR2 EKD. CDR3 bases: TGTGCCTGTGACACCGTCGCGTACTGGGGGGTACCGACAGGGGTCATCTTT. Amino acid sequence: CACDTVAYWGVPTGVIF.

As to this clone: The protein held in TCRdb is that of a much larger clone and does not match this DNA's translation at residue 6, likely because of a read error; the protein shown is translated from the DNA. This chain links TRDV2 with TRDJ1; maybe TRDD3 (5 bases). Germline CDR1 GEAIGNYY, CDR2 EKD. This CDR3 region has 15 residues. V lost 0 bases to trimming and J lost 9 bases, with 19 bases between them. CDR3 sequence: CACDTPGAPREQLIF. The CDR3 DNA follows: TGTGCCTGTGACACCCCGGGGGCTCCACGGGAACAACTCATCTTT.

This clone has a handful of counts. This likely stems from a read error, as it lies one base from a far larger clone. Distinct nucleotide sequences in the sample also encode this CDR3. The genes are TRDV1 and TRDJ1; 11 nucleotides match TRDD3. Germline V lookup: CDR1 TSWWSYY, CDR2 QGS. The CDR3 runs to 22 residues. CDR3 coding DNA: TGTGCTCTTGGGCCCTCCCGTCCTACGGGGTGGGGGATACGGTTGAACACCGATAAGCTCATCTTT. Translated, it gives CALGPSRPTGWGIRLNTDKLIF.

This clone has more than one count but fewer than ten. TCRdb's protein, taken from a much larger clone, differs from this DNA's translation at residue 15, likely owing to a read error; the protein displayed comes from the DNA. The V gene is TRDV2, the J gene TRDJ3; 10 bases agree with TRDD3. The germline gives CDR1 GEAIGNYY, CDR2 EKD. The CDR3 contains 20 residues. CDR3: CACDTVGGIREAWDIRQMFF. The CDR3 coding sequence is TGTGCCTGTGACACCGTCGGGGGGATACGCGAAGCCTGGGACATCCGACAGATGTTTTTC.

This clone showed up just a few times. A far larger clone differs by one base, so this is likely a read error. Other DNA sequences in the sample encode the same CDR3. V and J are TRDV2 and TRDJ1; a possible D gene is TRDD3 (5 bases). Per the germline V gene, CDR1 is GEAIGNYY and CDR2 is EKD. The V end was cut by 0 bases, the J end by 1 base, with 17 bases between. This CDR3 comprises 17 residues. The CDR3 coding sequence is TGTGCCTGTGACACCGTGGGGAGTACCGGGGCCACCGATAAACTCATCTTT. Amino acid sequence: CACDTVGSTGATDKLIF.

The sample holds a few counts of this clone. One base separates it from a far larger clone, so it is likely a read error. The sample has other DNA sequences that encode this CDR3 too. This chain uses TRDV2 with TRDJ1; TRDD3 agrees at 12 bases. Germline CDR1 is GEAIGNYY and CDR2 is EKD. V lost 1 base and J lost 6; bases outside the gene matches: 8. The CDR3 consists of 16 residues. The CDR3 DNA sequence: TGTGCCTGTGACACTGTAGGTACTGGGGGATACAATAAACTCATCTTT. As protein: CACDTVGTGGYNKLIF.

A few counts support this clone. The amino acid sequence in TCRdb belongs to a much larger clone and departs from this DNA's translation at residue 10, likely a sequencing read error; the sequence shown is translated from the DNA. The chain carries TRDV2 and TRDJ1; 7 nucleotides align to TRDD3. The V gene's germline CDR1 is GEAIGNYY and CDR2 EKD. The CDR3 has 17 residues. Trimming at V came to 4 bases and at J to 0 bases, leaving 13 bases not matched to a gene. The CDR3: CACDPVTGALYTDKLIF. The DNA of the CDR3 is TGTGCCTGTGATCCCGTAACTGGGGCCCTGTACACCGATAAACTCATCTTT.

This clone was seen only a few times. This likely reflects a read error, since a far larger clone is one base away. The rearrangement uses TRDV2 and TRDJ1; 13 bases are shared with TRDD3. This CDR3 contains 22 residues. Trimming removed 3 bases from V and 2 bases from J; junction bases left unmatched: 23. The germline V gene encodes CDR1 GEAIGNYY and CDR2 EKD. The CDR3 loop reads CACDPVTGGYAGHFKSTDKLIF. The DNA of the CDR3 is TGTGCCTGTGACCCCGTGACTGGGGGATACGCGGGACATTTCAAATCGACCGATAAACTCATCTTT.

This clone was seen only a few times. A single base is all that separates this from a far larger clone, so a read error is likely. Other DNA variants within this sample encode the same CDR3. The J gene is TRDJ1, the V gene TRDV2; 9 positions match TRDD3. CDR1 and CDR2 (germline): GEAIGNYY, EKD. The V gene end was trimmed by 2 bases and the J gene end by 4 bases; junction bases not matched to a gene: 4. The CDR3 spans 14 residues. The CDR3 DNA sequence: TGTGCCTGTGACAGTTGGGGGATAAGCGATAAACTCATCTTT. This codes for CACDSWGISDKLIF.

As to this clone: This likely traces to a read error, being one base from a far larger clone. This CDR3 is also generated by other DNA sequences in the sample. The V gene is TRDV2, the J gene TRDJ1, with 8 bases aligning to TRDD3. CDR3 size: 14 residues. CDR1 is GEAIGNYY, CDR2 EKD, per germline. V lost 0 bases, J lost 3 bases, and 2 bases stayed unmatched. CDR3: CACDTVGGSDKLIF. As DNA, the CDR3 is TGTGCCTGTGACACCGTTGGGGGATCCGATAAACTCATCTTT.

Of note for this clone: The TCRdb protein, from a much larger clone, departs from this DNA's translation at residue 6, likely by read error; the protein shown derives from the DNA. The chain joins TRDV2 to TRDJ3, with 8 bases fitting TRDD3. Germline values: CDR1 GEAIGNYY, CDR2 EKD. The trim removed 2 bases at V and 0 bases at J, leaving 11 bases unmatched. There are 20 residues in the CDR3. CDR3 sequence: CACDKILGVASSWDTRQMFF. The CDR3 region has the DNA TGTGCCTGTGACAAAATACTGGGGGTTGCCTCCTCCTGGGACACCCGACAGATGTTTTTC.

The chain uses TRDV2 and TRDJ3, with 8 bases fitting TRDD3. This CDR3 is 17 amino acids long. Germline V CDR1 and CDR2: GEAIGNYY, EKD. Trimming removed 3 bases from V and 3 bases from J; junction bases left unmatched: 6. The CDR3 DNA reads TGTGCCTGTGACCCCGCGGGGGGATACTGGGACACCCGACAGATGTTTTTC. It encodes CACDPAGGYWDTRQMFF.

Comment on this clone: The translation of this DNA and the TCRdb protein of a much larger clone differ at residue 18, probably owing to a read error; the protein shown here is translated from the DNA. CDR3 loop: CACDTVPGLGDNVADKLTF. CDR3 bases: TGTGCCTGTGACACCGTTCCGGGGCTGGGGGATAACGTCGCCGATAAACTCACCTTT. The chain carries TRDV2 and TRDJ1; 10 positions agree with TRDD3. Germline CDR1 is GEAIGNYY and CDR2 is EKD. The length of the CDR3 is 19 residues.

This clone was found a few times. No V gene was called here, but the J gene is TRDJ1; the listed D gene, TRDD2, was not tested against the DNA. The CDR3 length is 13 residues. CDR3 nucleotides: TGTGCTTCATTGTGCCTTCCTCCCGATAAACTCATCTTT. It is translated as CASLCLPPDKLIF.

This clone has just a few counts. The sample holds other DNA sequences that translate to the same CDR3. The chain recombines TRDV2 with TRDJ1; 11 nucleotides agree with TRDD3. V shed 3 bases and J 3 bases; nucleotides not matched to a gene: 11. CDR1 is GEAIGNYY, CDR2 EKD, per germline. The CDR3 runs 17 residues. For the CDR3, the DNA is TGTGCCTGTGACCCCGTACTGGGGGATAAGGATGCCGATAAACTCATCTTT. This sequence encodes CACDPVLGDKDADKLIF.